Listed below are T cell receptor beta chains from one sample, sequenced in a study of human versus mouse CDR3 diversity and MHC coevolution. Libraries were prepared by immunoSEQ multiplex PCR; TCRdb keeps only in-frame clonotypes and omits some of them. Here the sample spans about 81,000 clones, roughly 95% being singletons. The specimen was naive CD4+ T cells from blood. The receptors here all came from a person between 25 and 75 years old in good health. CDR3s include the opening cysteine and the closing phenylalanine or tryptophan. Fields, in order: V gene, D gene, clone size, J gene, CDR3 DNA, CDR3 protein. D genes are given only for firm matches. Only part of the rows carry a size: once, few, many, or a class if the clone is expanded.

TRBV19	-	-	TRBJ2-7	TGTGCCAGCGGGACTGGTCGGGGCGGAAGCTCCTACGAGCAGTACTTC	CASGTGRGGSSYEQYF
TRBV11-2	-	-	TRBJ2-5	TGTGCCAGCAGCTTAGCCGGGTACGAGACCCAGTACTTC	CASSLAGYETQYF
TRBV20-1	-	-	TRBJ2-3	TGCAGCCGCGGGATCACAGATACGCAGTATTTT	CSRGITDTQYF
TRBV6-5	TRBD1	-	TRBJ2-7	TGTGCCAGCAGTTCTCCGGGACAGGGTGACGAGCAGTACTTC	CASSSPGQGDEQYF
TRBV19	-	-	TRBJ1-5	TGTGCCAGTAGTATACGAGGAACGCCCGGGAGCAATCAGCCCCAGCATTTT	CASSIRGTPGSNQPQHF
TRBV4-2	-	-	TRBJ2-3	TGTGCCAGCAGCCGCCAGGATAGACAGGGCACAGATACGCAGTATTTT	CASSRQDRQGTDTQYF
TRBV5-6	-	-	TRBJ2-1	TGTGCCAGCTCTCTGGTAGCGAGGAATGAGCAGTTCTTC	CASSLVARNEQFF
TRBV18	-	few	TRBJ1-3	TGTGCCAGCTCACCACGATCAGGGACTTCTGGAAACACCATATATTTT	CASSPRSGTSGNTIYF
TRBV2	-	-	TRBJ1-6	TGTGCCAGCTTCCCCTTCTATAATTCACCCCTCCACTTT	CASFPFYNSPLHF
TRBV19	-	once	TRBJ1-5	TGTGCCAGTAGTATTGGCCGGGATCAGCCCCAGCATTTT	CASSIGRDQPQHF
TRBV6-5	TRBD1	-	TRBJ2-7	TGTGCCAGCAGTTACCGGGACAGAAGCTCCTACGAGCAGTACTTC	CASSYRDRSSYEQYF
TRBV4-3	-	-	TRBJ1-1	TGCGCCAGCAGCCCGGGAGGGTGGTCTGAAGCTTTCTTT	CASSPGGWSEAFF
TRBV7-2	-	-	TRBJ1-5	TGTGCCAGCAGCTCCCAGGGAGGTGGGTCCCAGCATTTT	CASSSQGGGSQHF
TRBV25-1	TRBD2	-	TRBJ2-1	TGTGCCAGCAGCACCGACTCCGGGACTAGCGGCTCCTACAATGAGCAGTTCTTC	CASSTDSGTSGSYNEQFF
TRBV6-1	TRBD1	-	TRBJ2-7	TGTGCCAGCAACTCGGGACAGGGCTACGAGCAGTACTTC	CASNSGQGYEQYF
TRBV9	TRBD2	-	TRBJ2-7	TGTGCCAGCAGCGTAAGGGCTAGCGGGACGGGCGAGCAGTACTTC	CASSVRASGTGEQYF
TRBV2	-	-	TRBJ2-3	TGTGCCAGCAGCTCGGGACTGCCTTTAGCTGATACGCAGTATTTT	CASSSGLPLADTQYF
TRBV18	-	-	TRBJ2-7	TGTGCCAGCTCACCAGGGACAACCATAACCTACGAGCAGTACTTC	CASSPGTTITYEQYF
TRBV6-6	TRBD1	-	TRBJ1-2	TGTGCCAGCAACCTCCGGGACAGGGGGCTCTATGGCTACACCTTC	CASNLRDRGLYGYTF
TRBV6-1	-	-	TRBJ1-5	TGTGCCAGCAGTGAAGCGGCGGGAGGCAATCAGCCCCAGCATTTT	CASSEAAGGNQPQHF
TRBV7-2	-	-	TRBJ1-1	TGTGCCAGCAGCTTACCAGGGCCTGAAGCTTTCTTT	CASSLPGPEAFF
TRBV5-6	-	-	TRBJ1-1	TGTGCCAGCAGCCCCGGGGGTGGGGACCTGAGGGCTTTCTTT	CASSPGGGDLRAFF
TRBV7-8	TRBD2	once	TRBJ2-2	TGTGCCAGCAGTCTGGTCGGACTAGCGGCCGGGGAGCTGTTTTTT	CASSLVGLAAGELFF
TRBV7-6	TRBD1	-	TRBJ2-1	TGTGCCAGCATCCCTAGTACCGGGACAGGGAGGAATGAGCAGTTCTTC	CASIPSTGTGRNEQFF
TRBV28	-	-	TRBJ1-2	TGTGCCAGCAATTCGGGACTGCACAACTATGGCTACACCTTC	CASNSGLHNYGYTF
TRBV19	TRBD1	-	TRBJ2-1	TGTGCCAGTAGTATTTTCTGGACAGGAGGAAACAATGAGCAGTTCTTC	CASSIFWTGGNNEQFF
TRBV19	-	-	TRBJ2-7	TGTGCCAGTAGTGGCTCAGCCTACGAGCAGTACTTC	CASSGSAYEQYF
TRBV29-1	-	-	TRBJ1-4	TGCAGCGTCGCTGGGACACTCAGTGCAACTAATGAAAAACTGTTTTTT	CSVAGTLSATNEKLFF
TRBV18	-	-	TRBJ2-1	TGTGCCAGCTCAAAGGCCGGGGGGCCCGGTTTTTTAAATGAGCAGTTCTTC	CASSKAGGPGFLNEQFF
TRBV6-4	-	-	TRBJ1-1	TGTGCCAGCAGCCCCCAGGGTTTTAACACTGAAGCTTTCTTT	CASSPQGFNTEAFF
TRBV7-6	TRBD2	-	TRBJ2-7	TGTGCCAGCAGTCGTAGCGGGAGCGCCTACGAGCAGTACTTC	CASSRSGSAYEQYF
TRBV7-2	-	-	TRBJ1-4	TGTGCCAGCAGCTTACGTTCAGCTAATGAAAAACTGTTTTTT	CASSLRSANEKLFF
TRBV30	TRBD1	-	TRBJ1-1	TGTGCCTGGAGTGTAGGGTGGGACAGGGCTTTCACTGAAGCTTTCTTT	CAWSVGWDRAFTEAFF
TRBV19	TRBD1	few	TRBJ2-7	TGTGCCAGTAGCCGGGCCCGGGACAGATTGTACGAGCAGTACTTC	CASSRARDRLYEQYF
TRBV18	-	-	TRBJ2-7	TGTGCCAGCTCACGGACGGGGATCTACGAGCAGTACTTC	CASSRTGIYEQYF
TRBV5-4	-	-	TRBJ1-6	TGTGCCAGCAGCTTAAAGGCAGGGAATTCACCCCTCCACTTT	CASSLKAGNSPLHF
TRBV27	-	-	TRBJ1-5	TGTGCCTCAACCCAGACAGGATATAGCAATCAGCCCCAGCATTTT	CASTQTGYSNQPQHF
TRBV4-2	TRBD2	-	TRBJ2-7	TGTGCCAGCAGCCAAGCGACTAGCGGAGGGGCCTACGAGCAGTACTTC	CASSQATSGGAYEQYF
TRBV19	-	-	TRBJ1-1	TGTGCCAGTAGTATGGCGCGGGCCTCAACTTCAGATGAAGCTTTCTTT	CASSMARASTSDEAFF
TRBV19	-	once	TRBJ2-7	TGTGCCAGTAGTAAAACAGGGATCTACGAGCAGTACTTC	CASSKTGIYEQYF
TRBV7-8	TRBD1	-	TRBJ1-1	TGTGCCAGCAGCCCGAGACAGGGGTTAATAGCTTTCTTT	CASSPRQGLIAFF
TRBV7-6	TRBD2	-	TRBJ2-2	TGTGCCAGCAGCTTGGGACTAGCGAACACCGGGGAGCTGTTTTTT	CASSLGLANTGELFF
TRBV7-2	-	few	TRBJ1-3	TGTGCCAGCACCCCAGGGTTTGGAAACACCATATATTTT	CASTPGFGNTIYF
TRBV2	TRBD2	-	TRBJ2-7	TGTGCCAGCAGCCTTCTTGCGGGAGTGGGTGAGCAGTACTTC	CASSLLAGVGEQYF
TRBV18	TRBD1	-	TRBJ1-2	TGTGCCAGCTCACCGCGACAGGGATCTAACTATGGCTACACCTTC	CASSPRQGSNYGYTF
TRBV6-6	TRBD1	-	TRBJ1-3	TGTGCCAGCAGTCAGACAGGGGTACTCGGAAACACCATATATTTT	CASSQTGVLGNTIYF
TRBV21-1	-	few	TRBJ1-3	TGTGCCAGCACCAAAAGGGGACAGGGGGCCGTTGGAAACACCATATATTTT	CASTKRGQGAVGNTIYF
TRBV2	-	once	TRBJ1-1	TGTGCCAGCAGGGCGGGCCTTTACACTGAAGCTTTCTTT	CASRAGLYTEAFF
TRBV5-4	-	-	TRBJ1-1	TGTGCCAGCAGCTTGAAGGGGCCCTCGAACACTGAAGCTTTCTTT	CASSLKGPSNTEAFF
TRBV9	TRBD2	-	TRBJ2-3	TGTGCCAGCAGCCCCCGGTTCGGGACTAGCGGCACAGATACGCAGTATTTT	CASSPRFGTSGTDTQYF
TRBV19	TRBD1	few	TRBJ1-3	TGTGCCAGTAGTGCCGACAGGGGGCTAGTAGCTGGAAACACCATATATTTT	CASSADRGLVAGNTIYF
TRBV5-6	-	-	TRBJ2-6	TGTGCCAGCAGCTTTAACTCTGGGGCCAACGTCCTGACTTTC	CASSFNSGANVLTF
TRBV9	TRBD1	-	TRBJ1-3	TGTGCCAGCAGCGTAGAGGGGACAGTACATCTTTCTGGAAACACCATATATTTT	CASSVEGTVHLSGNTIYF
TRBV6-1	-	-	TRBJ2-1	TGTGCCAGCATCGTGGGAGGGGGCAATGAGCAGTTCTTC	CASIVGGGNEQFF
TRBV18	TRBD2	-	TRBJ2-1	TGTGCCAGCGCGGGAGAGGGCGGTGAGCAGTTCTTC	CASAGEGGEQFF